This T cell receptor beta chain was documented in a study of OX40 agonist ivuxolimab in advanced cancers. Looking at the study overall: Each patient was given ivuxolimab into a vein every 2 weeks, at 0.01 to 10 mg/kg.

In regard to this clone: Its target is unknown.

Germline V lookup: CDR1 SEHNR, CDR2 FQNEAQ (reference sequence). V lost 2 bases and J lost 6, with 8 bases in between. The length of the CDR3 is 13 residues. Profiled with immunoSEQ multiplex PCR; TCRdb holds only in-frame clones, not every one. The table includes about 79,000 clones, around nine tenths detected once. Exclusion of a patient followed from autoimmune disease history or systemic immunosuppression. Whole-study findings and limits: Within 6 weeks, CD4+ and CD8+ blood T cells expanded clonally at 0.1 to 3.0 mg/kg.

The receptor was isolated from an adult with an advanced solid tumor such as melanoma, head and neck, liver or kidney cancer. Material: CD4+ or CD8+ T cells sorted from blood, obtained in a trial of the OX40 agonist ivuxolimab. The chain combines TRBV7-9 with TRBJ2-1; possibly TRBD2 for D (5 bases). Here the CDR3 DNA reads TGTGCCAGCAGCTTATCTCGGGGCAATGAGCAGTTCTTC. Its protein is CASSLSRGNEQFF.